This T cell receptor (beta chain) was recovered during a study of blood T cell repertoires in COVID-19. The table came from immunoSEQ multiplex PCR; TCRdb's copy has only in-frame clones and leaves some out. The sample yields 55,000 to 90,000 clones, about four fifths seen once. V shed 3 bases, J shed 2 bases, and the junction held 8 bases outside the gene matches. Germline-derived CDR1 and CDR2 are KGHSH and LQKENI. The CDR3 is 17 amino acids. This chain connects TRBV18 to TRBJ2-3; 10 bases are a match to TRBD2. The receptor was isolated from a woman in her 70s with acute or convalescent COVID-19. Specimen: peripheral blood. CDR3 DNA: TGTGCCAGCTCACCCGTGCCTAGCGGGAGACCCACAGATACGCAGTATTTT. Protein: CASSPVPSGRPTDTQYF.